The 26 T cell receptor beta chains listed next were all sequenced from one sample in a study of blood T cell repertoires in COVID-19. TCRdb's copy holds only in-frame clones and misses some; the assay was immunoSEQ multiplex PCR. The table shows some 150,000 clones, with around 81% occurring only once. The sample consisted of peripheral blood. Receptor source: a woman between 55 and 75 years old with acute or convalescent COVID-19.

V and J are TRBV24-1 and TRBJ2-3; D is unclear. V was pared by 4 bases and J by 1 base, with 8 bases between. This CDR3 spans 14 amino acids. The germline V gene encodes CDR1 KGHDR and CDR2 SFDVKD. CDR3 in DNA: TGTGCCACCAGTGACCGGTTCGGCACAGATACGCAGTATTTT. Amino acids: CATSDRFGTDTQYF.

A remark on this clone: The same CDR3 can be traced to other DNA sequences in this sample. This sequence joins TRBV9 and TRBJ2-2; 9 bases are a match to TRBD1. CDR1 SGDLS and CDR2 YYNGEE come from the germline V gene. CDR3 size: 15 residues. The V segment lost 3 bases and the J segment 3 bases; nucleotides outside the gene matches: 3. CDR3 protein: CASSAGTGYTGELFF. DNA of the CDR3: TGTGCCAGCAGCGCCGGGACAGGGTACACCGGGGAGCTGTTTTTT.

The chain carries TRBV28 and TRBJ1-2; D is undetermined. Germline CDR1 MDHEN, CDR2 SYDVKM. This CDR3 is 11 amino acids long. V dropped 5 bases and J dropped 10 bases, with 11 bases sitting between them. CDR3 sequence (DNA): TGTGCCAGCAGTGGGGAGAATTCCTACACCTTC. Amino acid sequence: CASSGENSYTF.

V is TRBV6-2 or TRBV6-3 and J is TRBJ2-7, with 12 nucleotides matching TRBD2. The CDR3 runs 15 residues. Germline V gene data show CDR1 as MNHEY and CDR2 as SVGEGT. Trimming at V came to 2 bases and at J to 6 bases, leaving 5 bases not matched to a gene. The CDR3 sequence: CASSYQTSGSLEQYF. The CDR3, as DNA: TGTGCCAGCAGTTACCAGACTAGCGGGAGTCTCGAGCAGTACTTC.

The chain links TRBV4-3 to TRBJ2-7; D may be TRBD2 (6 bases). Trimming cost V 0 bases and J 0 bases, with 21 bases left between them. Per the germline V gene, CDR1 is LGHNA and CDR2 is YSLEER. The CDR3 has 19 amino acids. The CDR3 DNA follows: TGCGCCAGCAGCCAAGACATCGGGGGACGCTACTCCAGCTCCTACGAGCAGTACTTC. Translation: CASSQDIGGRYSSSYEQYF.

V is TRBV11-3 and J is TRBJ2-6; D not certain. This CDR3 spans 15 amino acids. The V end lost 0 bases, the J end lost 0 bases, and 3 bases lay between the germline ends. Germline V gene lookup returns CDR1 SGHNT and CDR2 YENEEA. CDR3 loop: CASSLDFSGANVLTF. DNA of the CDR3: TGTGCCAGCAGCTTAGACTTCTCTGGGGCCAACGTCCTGACTTTC.

CDR3 coding DNA: TGTGCCAGCACAGGGGGCCCCGGGGAGCTGTTTTTT. Translating it yields CASTGGPGELFF. This chain joins TRBV28 and TRBJ2-2; the match to TRBD1 covers 8 bases. The CDR3 covers 12 residues. CDR1 and CDR2 from the germline V gene are MDHEN and SYDVKM. Germline trimming cut 7 bases from V and 6 bases from J; bases unmatched to any gene: 1.

The chain couples TRBV28 to TRBJ2-7, with D unresolved. The CDR3 loop spans 12 amino acids. V was trimmed by 3 bases and J by 2 bases, leaving 5 bases between them. Germline CDR1 reads MDHEN; CDR2 reads SYDVKM. The CDR3 loop reads CASSFTTYEQYF. CDR3 nucleotides: TGTGCCAGCAGTTTCACAACCTACGAGCAGTACTTC.

This chain joins TRBV7-9 and TRBJ1-2; D not certain. The germline V gene has CDR1 SEHNR and CDR2 FQNEAQ (reference sequence). CDR3 size: 16 residues. V was clipped by 5 bases and J by 0 bases, with 16 bases between them. The CDR3 coding sequence is TGTGCCAGCAGCCTTCCAGCTAACTATACTAACTATGGCTACACCTTC. Amino acids: CASSLPANYTNYGYTF.

This clone was seen only once. V gene TRBV30 combines with J gene TRBJ1-6, with D possibly TRBD1 on 5 matching bases. Germline V CDR1 and CDR2: GTSNPN, SVGIG (reference sequence). Trimming left V 5 bases short and J 6 bases short, with 11 bases between. The CDR3 is 13 amino acids. DNA for the CDR3: TGTGCCTGGGAACGACAGCCTAATTCACCCCTCCACTTT. It codes for CAWERQPNSPLHF.

This clone has only a few counts. The genes are TRBV11-3 and TRBJ1-2; a possible D gene is TRBD1 (6 bases). Germline V gene lookup returns CDR1 SGHNT and CDR2 YENEEA. Trimming removed 5 bases from V and 7 bases from J, with 17 bases in between. The CDR3 runs 14 residues. CDR3 residues: CASSRSWGPGGYTF. The CDR3 DNA follows: TGTGCCAGCAGCCGTTCTTGGGGGCCTGGTGGCTACACCTTC.

As DNA, the CDR3 is TGTGCCAGCAGTATCGAGGCTAGCGGGATGGCCGAGCAGTACTTC. Protein: CASSIEASGMAEQYF. The V call is TRBV7-8, the J call TRBJ2-7; 9 nucleotides align to TRBD2. CDR1 SGHVS and CDR2 FQNEAQ come from the germline V gene. The junction had 12 bases not matched to a gene; V was cut back by 6 bases and J by 6 bases. The CDR3 covers 15 residues.

The chain recombines TRBV27 with TRBJ1-6, with 10 bases fitting TRBD1. V lost 5 bases, J lost 12 bases, and 10 bases stayed unmatched. Per germline, CDR1 MNHEY and CDR2 SMNVEV (reference sequence). The CDR3 loop spans 15 amino acids. The CDR3 DNA reads TGTGCCAGCAGTCTCGACAGGGGGCGTCGGGGACCCCTCCACTTT. Translating it yields CASSLDRGRRGPLHF.

The chain joins TRBV7-3 to TRBJ2-2; D is uncertain. Deletions cut 5 bases from V and 4 bases from J, with 8 bases between. Germline V lookup: CDR1 SGHTA, CDR2 FQGTGA. CDR3 length: 13 residues. CDR3 bases: TGTGCCAGCAGCGATACATCCACCGGGGAGCTGTTTTTT. Encoded protein: CASSDTSTGELFF.

This clone was seen more than once but under ten times. The rearrangement uses TRBV19 and TRBJ2-3; TRBD2 matches 7 bases. This CDR3 contains 17 residues. CDR1 is LNHDA and CDR2 is SQIVND in the germline V gene (reference sequence). With 5 bases clipped from V and 0 bases from J, the junction kept 11 bases outside the gene matches. The CDR3 DNA reads as TGTGCCAGTAGTGAAGAGACCGGGACTACCAGCACAGATACGCAGTATTTT. Its translation is CASSEETGTTSTDTQYF.

The V gene is TRBV5-4, the J gene TRBJ2-5, with 14 bases identical to TRBD2. Germline CDR1 and CDR2: SGHNT and YYREEE (reference sequence). Losses at the gene ends were 3 bases for V and 1 base for J; bases not matched to a gene: 5. The length of the CDR3 is 17 residues. In DNA, the CDR3 is TGTGCCAGCAGCTCCTCTGGACTAGCGGGAGGCCAAGAGACCCAGTACTTC. It translates to CASSSSGLAGGQETQYF.

This chain links TRBV5-4 with TRBJ1-1; D is uncertain. The V end lost 0 bases, the J end lost 2 bases, and 11 bases lay between the germline ends. The CDR3 contains 15 residues. CDR1 and CDR2 (germline): SGHNT, YYREEE (reference sequence). The CDR3 nucleotides read TGTGCCAGCAGCTTGGGTCACAGAACTAACACTGAAGCTTTCTTT. Its translation: CASSLGHRTNTEAFF.

J is TRBJ1-2 and V is TRBV4-3; D ambiguous. Germline CDR1 is LGHNA and CDR2 is YSLEER. The CDR3 is 17 residues long. Trimming removed 0 bases from V and 1 base from J, with 15 bases in between. CDR3 region: CASSQEPRETGNYGYTF. As DNA, the CDR3 is TGCGCCAGCAGCCAAGAACCCCGAGAGACGGGTAACTATGGCTACACCTTC.

The chain couples TRBV6-5 to TRBJ1-2; a weak D match, TRBD1 (5 bases). Germline loops: CDR1 MNHEY, CDR2 SVGAGI. The CDR3 runs to 12 residues. The V end was cut by 6 bases, the J end by 7 bases, with 12 bases between. CDR3 DNA sequence: TGTGCCAGCAGCCCAGGGCTCGGTGGCTACACCTTC. Its translation is CASSPGLGGYTF.

The chain is built from TRBV11-1 and TRBJ2-3; 8 bases match TRBD2. The germline V gene has CDR1 SGHAT and CDR2 FQDESV (reference sequence). With 1 base clipped from V and 2 bases from J, the junction kept 5 bases outside the gene matches. CDR3 length: 16 amino acids. CDR3 loop: CASSLGAGGLTDTQYF. The DNA of the CDR3 is TGTGCCAGCAGCTTAGGGGCGGGAGGCCTCACAGATACGCAGTATTTT. The full variable domain, its missing parts supplied by reference TRBV11-1 and TRBJ2-3, is EAEVAQSPRYKITEKSQAVAFWCDPISGHATLYWYRQILGQGPELLVQFQDESVVDDSQLPKDRFSAERLKGVDSTLKIQPAELGDSAMYLCASSLGAGGLTDTQYFGPGTRLTVL.

In this sample, this clone turned up once. This chain joins TRBV6-5 and TRBJ2-7, with 8 bases lining up with TRBD1. The V gene's germline CDR1 is MNHEY and CDR2 SVGAGI. V lost 2 bases to trimming and J lost 3 bases; unmatched junction nucleotides: 9. The CDR3 runs to 16 residues. The CDR3 DNA is TGTGCCAGCAGTTACGGGACAGGACGGTTCTACTACGAGCAGTACTTC. Translated, it gives CASSYGTGRFYYEQYF.

J is TRBJ1-6 and V is TRBV23-1, with 8 positions matching TRBD1. TRBV23-1 is known as an ORF, though its function is uncertain. This CDR3 is 13 amino acids long. J lost 6 bases, V lost 6 bases, and 1 base had no gene match. CDR3 sequence (DNA): TGCGCCAGCAGGGGACAGGCTAATTCACCCCTCCACTTT. Translated, it gives CASRGQANSPLHF.

The chain uses TRBV5-1 and TRBJ1-6, with 7 positions matching TRBD1. Trimming at V came to 0 bases and at J to 10 bases, leaving 4 bases not matched to a gene. CDR3 length: 14 amino acids. Germline V gene sequence: CDR1 SGHRS, CDR2 YFSETQ. DNA of the CDR3: TGCGCCAGCAGCTTGGGTGACAGGGTCTCACCCCTCCACTTT. It yields the protein CASSLGDRVSPLHF.

The rearrangement links TRBV5-1 to TRBJ1-4; 9 nucleotides align to TRBD1. CDR1 is SGHRS and CDR2 is YFSETQ in the germline V gene. The CDR3 is 15 amino acids. Germline trimming cut 6 bases from V and 6 bases from J; bases unmatched to any gene: 9. CDR3: CASTLIRDRDEKLFF. In DNA form, the CDR3 reads TGCGCCAGCACCCTGATCCGGGACAGGGATGAAAAACTGTTTTTT.

The chain carries TRBV9 and TRBJ2-5, with unresolved D. The DNA end is a closer match to TRBJ2-7, so the J assignment may be wrong. The CDR3 runs to 13 residues. The germline V gene has CDR1 SGDLS and CDR2 YYNGEE. CDR3 loop: CASSLTHSYEQYF. CDR3 in DNA: TGTGCCAGCAGCCTGACACACTCCTACGAGCAGTACTTC.

The chain employs TRBV28 and TRBJ1-4, with 9 positions matching TRBD1. Germline values: CDR1 MDHEN, CDR2 SYDVKM. V lost 3 bases to trimming and J lost 6 bases; unmatched junction nucleotides: 2. This CDR3 comprises 14 residues. CDR3 nucleotide sequence: TGTGCCAGCAGTTTGACAGGGGGACATGAAAAACTGTTTTTT. Protein: CASSLTGGHEKLFF.